The T cell receptor (beta chain) described here comes from a study of cytomegalovirus exposure and HLA in healthy donors. 60 Vbeta and 13 Jbeta primers were used in PCR. Assay: immunoSEQ multiplex PCR; the TCRdb copy retains only in-frame clones and omits some. The sample totals fewer than 200,000 clones. CDR1 and CDR2 (germline): SGHRS, YFSETQ. V dropped 0 bases and J dropped 5 bases, with 14 bases sitting between them. The CDR3 extends over 15 amino acids. The sequenced material came from PBMCs. The receptor comes from a man aged 30-40 years in good health and CMV-seronegative. The rearrangement uses TRBV5-1 and TRBJ2-5; possible D gene TRBD2, 7 bases. CDR3 amino acids: CASSLGRGARETQYF. Here the CDR3 DNA reads TGCGCCAGCAGCTTGGGACGGGGGGCGCGGGAGACCCAGTACTTC. The full variable domain, in which reference TRBV5-1 and TRBJ2-5 provide the parts outside the CDR3, is KAGVTQTPRYLIKTRGQQVTLSCSPISGHRSVSWYQQTPGQGLQFLFEYFSETQRNKGNFPGRFSGRQFSNSRSEMNVSTLELGDSALYLCASSLGRGARETQYFGPGTRLLVL.